This passage covers 18 T cell receptor beta chains from one sample sequenced in a study of cytomegalovirus exposure and HLA in healthy donors. PCR primers comprised 60 Vbeta and 13 Jbeta primers. Assay used: immunoSEQ multiplex PCR; TCRdb lists only in-frame clones, some missing. The listing contains some 160,000 clones. Sequencing was carried out using PBMCs. The receptor source for this set is a man in his thirties or forties in good health and CMV-seronegative.

The V and J genes are TRBV9 and TRBJ1-2; tentative D call: TRBD1 (6 bases). V was trimmed by 0 bases and J by 8 bases, leaving 11 bases between them. The CDR3 contains 13 residues. From germline, CDR1 is SGDLS and CDR2 YYNGEE. The CDR3 region has the DNA TGTGCCAGCAGCGTAGAGCAGGGGCAGGGCTACACCTTC. Amino acids: CASSVEQGQGYTF.

The genes are TRBV6-5 and TRBJ1-3; the D gene is possibly TRBD1 (5 bases). There are 15 residues in the CDR3. Between the trimmed V and J ends, which lost 0 bases and 4 bases, there was a span of 10 bases. Germline-derived CDR1 and CDR2 are MNHEY and SVGAGI. DNA for the CDR3: TGTGCCAGCAGTTACTCACCAGGGTACGGAAACACCATATATTTT. Its translation: CASSYSPGYGNTIYF.

The genes are TRBV6-5 and TRBJ2-7; 8 bases align to TRBD2. From germline, CDR1 is MNHEY and CDR2 SVGAGI. The CDR3 has 14 residues. With 6 bases clipped from V and 4 bases from J, the junction kept 8 bases outside the gene matches. The CDR3 loop reads CASSRDGGAYEQYF. The CDR3 bases are TGTGCCAGCAGCCGCGACGGGGGGGCGTACGAGCAGTACTTC.

V is TRBV10-1 and J is TRBJ2-3, with D possibly being TRBD2 (5 bases). CDR3 length: 15 residues. V lost 2 bases, J lost 2 bases, and 11 bases lay in between. Germline CDR1 reads WNHNN; CDR2 reads SYGVQD (reference sequence). The CDR3 loop is CASSERSGFTDTQYF. CDR3 in DNA: TGCGCCAGCAGTGAGAGGTCGGGATTCACAGATACGCAGTATTTT.

The genes are TRBV4-1 and TRBJ1-2, with 8 positions matching TRBD1. Looked up from germline, CDR1 is MGHRA and CDR2 is YSYEKL. After removal of 6 bases from V and 3 bases from J, the junction contained 6 bases not matched to a gene. The CDR3 spans 14 residues. The CDR3 bases are TGCGCCAGCAGGCATGACAGGGGTGACTATGGCTACACCTTC. Amino acids: CASRHDRGDYGYTF.

The chain links TRBV7-8 to TRBJ2-3, with a tentative D call TRBD1 (6 bases). With 3 bases removed from V and 0 bases from J, the gap between germline ends came to 10 bases. Germline loops: CDR1 SGHVS, CDR2 FQNEAQ. The CDR3 loop spans 15 amino acids. CDR3 residues: CASSLGHSSTDTQYF. CDR3 sequence (DNA): TGTGCCAGCAGCTTGGGACACTCTAGCACAGATACGCAGTATTTT. Complete variable domain (other parts from reference TRBV7-8 and TRBJ2-3): GAGVSQSPRYKVAKRGQDVALRCDPISGHVSLFWYQQALGQGPEFLTYFQNEAQLDKSGLPSDRFFAERPEGSVSTLKIQRTQQEDSAVYLCASSLGHSSTDTQYFGPGTRLTVL.

The rearrangement joins TRBV10-3 to TRBJ2-7; maybe TRBD1 (7 bases). The germline V and J ends were trimmed by 3 bases and 2 bases, with 14 bases remaining between them. Germline V gene lookup returns CDR1 ENHRY and CDR2 SYGVKD. This CDR3 has 15 residues. The CDR3 loop reads CAISEGQGGPYEQYF. For the CDR3, the DNA is TGTGCCATCAGTGAAGGGCAGGGGGGACCCTACGAGCAGTACTTC.

This chain uses TRBV27 with TRBJ1-3; D is possibly TRBD1 (6 bases). The CDR3 consists of 14 residues. V shed 2 bases and J shed 2 bases, with 7 bases lying between them. Germline CDR1 and CDR2: MNHEY and SMNVEV (reference sequence). The CDR3 loop is CASSLRGTGNTIYF. The DNA for the CDR3 is TGTGCCAGCAGTTTAAGGGGGACTGGAAACACCATATATTTT.

The rearrangement joins TRBV9 to TRBJ2-1; possibly TRBD1 for D (5 bases). The CDR3 consists of 15 residues. Trimming removed 0 bases from V and 7 bases from J, with 14 bases in between. CDR1 SGDLS and CDR2 YYNGEE come from the germline V gene. DNA for the CDR3: TGTGCCAGCAGCGTAGGAGAAGGGGTGGCAAATGAGCAGTTCTTC. Translating it yields CASSVGEGVANEQFF.

The V and J genes are TRBV27 and TRBJ2-7; 9 nucleotides agree with TRBD1. V lost 3 bases and J lost 2; bases outside the gene matches: 8. The CDR3 is 16 residues long. The germline gives CDR1 MNHEY, CDR2 SMNVEV (reference sequence). The CDR3 DNA reads TGTGCCAGCAGTTTGGATCCGAGGACAGGGGCCTACGAGCAGTACTTC. Translating it yields CASSLDPRTGAYEQYF.

The rearrangement joins TRBV5-1 to TRBJ2-3, with a weak D call TRBD2 (6 bases). V was pared by 0 bases and J by 0 bases, with 8 bases between. The CDR3 runs to 15 residues. Per germline, CDR1 SGHRS and CDR2 YFSETQ. CDR3 bases: TGCGCCAGCAGCTTGGCCCTAGCGAGCACAGATACGCAGTATTTT. Encoded protein: CASSLALASTDTQYF.

The chain employs TRBV6-5 and TRBJ2-5, with a tentative D call TRBD1 (6 bases). The closer fit of TRBJ2-7 to the DNA end suggests the J call may be wrong. The CDR3 has 16 residues. Germline V lookup: CDR1 MNHEY, CDR2 SVGAGI. The DNA for the CDR3 is TGTGCCAGCAGTTACTCAGTTGTTGGGACATCCTACGAGCAGTACTTC. Protein: CASSYSVVGTSYEQYF.

This chain links TRBV19 with TRBJ2-2; the match to TRBD1 covers 8 bases. The V gene end was trimmed by 4 bases and the J gene end by 3 bases; junction bases not matched to a gene: 4. This CDR3 spans 15 amino acids. Per the germline V gene, CDR1 is LNHDA and CDR2 is SQIVND (reference sequence). CDR3 region: CASSNLDRDTGELFF. In nucleotides, the CDR3 is TGTGCCAGTAGTAACCTGGACAGGGACACCGGGGAGCTGTTTTTT.

The chain uses TRBV5-4 and TRBJ2-3, with a tentative D call TRBD1 (6 bases). Trimming stripped 2 bases from V and 1 base from J, with 17 bases between. Germline CDR1 reads SGHNT; CDR2 reads YYREEE (reference sequence). There are 17 residues in the CDR3. DNA for the CDR3: TGTGCCAGCAGCTTTTATTCTTCCGCAGGGGGCACAGATACGCAGTATTTT. Amino acid sequence: CASSFYSSAGGTDTQYF.

This chain links TRBV27 with TRBJ2-5, with TRBD2 matching over 13 bases. The CDR3 length is 18 residues. The V segment lost 8 bases and the J segment 1 base; nucleotides outside the gene matches: 13. The germline V gene has CDR1 MNHEY and CDR2 SMNVEV (reference sequence). The CDR3 DNA is TGTGCCAGCCCAAGAACCGGGACTAGCGGGGCCTGCCAAGAGACCCAGTACTTC. It yields the protein CASPRTGTSGACQETQYF.

The V gene is TRBV7-9, the J gene TRBJ1-5, with TRBD1 as a possible D gene (5 bases). CDR3 length: 16 residues. V gave up 5 bases and J gave up 3 bases, with 17 bases separating them. CDR1 SEHNR and CDR2 FQNEAQ come from the germline V gene (reference sequence). The CDR3 coding sequence is TGTGCCAGCAGCCCCGGACCCCGACAGATCAATCAGCCCCAGCATTTT. Amino acids: CASSPGPRQINQPQHF.

This rearrangement joins TRBV28 to TRBJ2-5, with TRBD1 as a possible D gene (5 bases). The DNA end is more similar to TRBJ2-7, so the J call may be wrong. CDR3 size: 15 residues. CDR1 and CDR2 from the germline V gene are MDHEN and SYDVKM. The CDR3 protein is CASSLEGVLSYEQYF. Written as DNA, the CDR3 is TGTGCCAGCAGTTTGGAAGGGGTTCTCTCCTACGAGCAGTACTTC.

The V gene is TRBV6-1, the J gene TRBJ2-4; tentative D call: TRBD1 (6 bases). From germline, CDR1 is MNHNS and CDR2 SASEGT. V lost 7 bases and J 6 bases, leaving 13 bases between the germline ends. The CDR3 covers 13 residues. CDR3: CASTKRDINIQYF. Written as DNA, the CDR3 is TGTGCCAGCACCAAACGGGACATAAACATTCAGTACTTC.